One and the same sample provided the 5 T cell receptor beta chains below, sequenced in a study of human T cells and chemical hapten exposure. One entry per CDR3 protein results from TCRdb running MiXCR on the RACE reads. Of some 99,000 distinct CDR3 sequences in the sample, more than 7% are singletons; the top ten hold 2.5% to 3.5%. Time point reported: patch test 2, 6 weeks after DPC sensitization. Treatment specified: therapeutic diphenylcyclopropenone sensitization with weekly scalp DPC. The specimen comprised whole blood, sampled in connection with sensitization to the hapten diphenylcyclopropenone (DPC). The receptors come from a woman between 40 and 55 years old with alopecia areata. Some clones in this sample may be carry-over from other donors' samples.

This clonotype was observed many times. This chain joins TRBV30 and TRBJ2-6, with D perhaps matching TRBD1 or TRBD2 (6 bases each). This CDR3 has 16 residues. Between the trimmed V and J ends, which lost 4 bases and 0 bases, there was a span of 13 bases. Per germline, CDR1 GTSNPN and CDR2 SVGIG (reference sequence). The CDR3 region has the DNA TGTGCCTGGACCCAGGGGAGGTTCTCTGGGGCCAACGTCCTGACTTTC. Translation: CAWTQGRFSGANVLTF.

This clonotype showed up just a few times. The chain links TRBV5-4 to TRBJ1-2, with TRBD1 as a possible D gene (5 bases). The V and J ends lost 2 bases and 4 bases respectively, with 12 bases between them. Germline V gene data show CDR1 as SGHNT and CDR2 as YYREEE (reference sequence). The CDR3 extends over 14 amino acids. This CDR3 reads CASSLDRGPYGYTF. The CDR3 bases are TGTGCCAGCAGCTTAGATCGGGGCCCCTATGGCTACACCTTC.

This clonotype has a handful of counts. Without the conserved terminal phenylalanine or tryptophan, this CDR3 likely stems from a read error. The chain combines TRBV5-1 with TRBJ1-2, with D possibly being TRBD1 (6 bases). Per germline, CDR1 SGHRS and CDR2 YFSETQ. The CDR3 sequence is 14 residues long. The ends were cut back, 3 bases at V and 8 bases at J, with 17 bases in the middle. CDR3 nucleotides: TGCGCCAGCAGCTCTCAGGGGACGTTCGAAGGCTACACCCTC. Its protein product is CASSSQGTFEGYTL.

The sample holds many counts of this clonotype. V is TRBV7-2 and J is TRBJ1-4, with TRBD1 matching 9 bases. The CDR3 has 14 amino acids. Germline CDR1 and CDR2: SGHTA and FQGNSA. V was clipped by 6 bases and J by 7 bases; unmatched bases: 6. Written as DNA, the CDR3 is TGTGCCAGCAGACAGGGGGCTTCGATTGAAAAACTGTTTTTT. Translated, it gives CASRQGASIEKLFF.

This clonotype occurred many times. The J gene is TRBJ2-5, the V gene TRBV28, with TRBD2 matching over 8 bases. This CDR3 contains 15 residues. The V and J ends lost 2 bases and 4 bases, in that order; junction bases with no gene match: 6. Germline CDR1 reads MDHEN; CDR2 reads SYDVKM. The CDR3: CASSLIAGRLETQYF. The DNA for the CDR3 is TGTGCCAGCAGTTTAATAGCGGGGAGGCTAGAGACCCAGTACTTC.